This entry lists 23 T cell receptor beta chains sequenced from one sample in a study of T cells in Graves' hyperthyroidism and ophthalmopathy. The TCR beta CDR3 regions underwent amplification using RNA transcripts as the source. RT-PCR in the first round (using the HTBI primer set) targeted the TCR CDR3. Using its own MiXCR run on the multiplex PCR reads, TCRdb lists one record per CDR3 protein. Of 700,000 to 850,000 distinct CDR3 sequences listed, under 45% are singletons. The sequenced sample consisted of blood. These receptors all stem from a woman aged 35 to 49 with Graves' hyperthyroidism.

The V call is TRBV10-2, the J call TRBJ2-7, with 7 bases aligning to TRBD2. The ends lost 6 bases at V and 0 bases at J; junction bases unmatched: 23. The CDR3 has 20 amino acids. Germline assignment: CDR1 WSHSY and CDR2 SAAADI. The CDR3 loop is CASSQGPSRERDSSSYEQYF. DNA of the CDR3: TGCGCCAGCAGCCAAGGCCCAAGCAGGGAGCGGGATTCGAGCTCCTACGAGCAGTACTTC.

A few counts support this clonotype. A read error may be the cause here, since a much bigger clone is one base away. This chain links TRBV6-5 with TRBJ2-7; TRBD1 might be the D (6 bases). The CDR3 sequence is 13 residues long. Germline V lookup: CDR1 MNHEY, CDR2 SVGAGI. Trimming stripped 5 bases from V and 4 bases from J, with 12 bases between. CDR3 DNA: TGTGCCAGCAGTAACCCGGACAGATACGAGCAGTACTTC. Protein sequence: CASSNPDRYEQYF.

The chain uses TRBV12-3 or TRBV12-4 and TRBJ2-7; a possible D gene is TRBD1 (5 bases). V lost 4 bases to trimming and J lost 2 bases, with 15 bases between them. The CDR3 length is 15 residues. The CDR3 region has the DNA TGTGCCAGCAGTTACTCACGACAGTCAACCTACGAGCAGTACTTC. Protein sequence: CASSYSRQSTYEQYF.

This clonotype was seen repeatedly, ten times or more. V usage is TRBV24-1 and J usage is TRBJ1-4, with D unresolved. The CDR3 is made up of 11 amino acids. The germline V gene encodes CDR1 KGHDR and CDR2 SFDVKD. V was trimmed by 3 bases and J by 12 bases, leaving 7 bases between them. The CDR3 protein is CATSDEGELFF. CDR3 DNA sequence: TGTGCCACCAGTGATGAGGGAGAACTGTTTTTT.

In its sample, this clonotype was seen a few times. The V call is TRBV4-3, the J call TRBJ1-3; D gene ambiguous. Per the germline V gene, CDR1 is LGHNA and CDR2 is YSLEER. Trimming took 1 base from V and 4 from J, leaving 11 bases between them. This CDR3 spans 15 amino acids. CDR3 sequence: CASSQGLQAGNTIYF. The CDR3 nucleotides read TGCGCCAGCAGCCAAGGCTTGCAAGCAGGAAACACCATATATTTT.

This clonotype has only a few counts. The chain recombines TRBV15 with TRBJ2-2; tentative D call: TRBD1 (5 bases). The CDR3 runs to 15 residues. With 5 bases removed from V and 8 bases from J, the gap between germline ends came to 18 bases. Germline values: CDR1 LNHNV, CDR2 YYDKDF (reference sequence). This chain's CDR3 is CATSLRVQGPGELFF. The CDR3, as DNA: TGTGCCACCAGCCTCAGGGTTCAAGGTCCTGGGGAGCTGTTTTTT.

In this sample, this clonotype turned up many times. This chain connects TRBV4-3 to TRBJ1-2; 7 nucleotides line up with TRBD1. This CDR3 comprises 14 residues. J lost 14 bases, V lost 4 bases, and 16 bases had no gene match. Germline CDR1 and CDR2: LGHNA and YSLEER. The CDR3 DNA follows: TGCGCCAGCAGCCCCTCCGGGACAGCCGCGAGTGGGACCTTC. Translated, it gives CASSPSGTAASGTF.

This clonotype was found many times. The genes are TRBV10-3 and TRBJ1-5; maybe TRBD2 (6 bases). The end of the DNA fits TRBJ2-3 better, so the J call may be wrong. Germline V gene sequence: CDR1 ENHRY, CDR2 SYGVKD. This CDR3 has 14 amino acids. CDR3 bases: TGTGCCATCAGTGAGACGGGAGAGGGTCAGCCCCAGTATTTT. This translates into CAISETGEGQPQYF.

Notes on this clonotype: A much larger clone differs from this one at a single base, so this may be a read error. This chain connects TRBV9 to TRBJ1-2; D not certain. The germline CDR1 and CDR2 sequences are SGDLS and YYNGEE. CDR3 length: 12 amino acids. CDR3 nucleotides: TGTGCCAGCAGTCCTGACAATGATGGCTGCACCTTC. It codes for CASSPDNDGCTF.

The chain has TRBV20-1 and TRBJ2-7; D is undetermined. The CDR3 is 12 amino acids. Germline CDR1 reads DFQATT; CDR2 reads SNEGSKA (reference sequence). Trimming cost V 3 bases and J 9 bases, with 15 bases left between them. The CDR3 nucleotides read TGCAGTGCTAGGGGTGGGTCGAACGGGCAGTACTTC. As protein: CSARGGSNGQYF.

The chain links TRBV5-1 to TRBJ2-2, with 11 bases identical to TRBD2. Germline V gene data show CDR1 as SGHRS and CDR2 as YFSETQ. J was trimmed by 4 bases and V by 1 base; bases with no gene match: 3. The CDR3 runs 16 residues. The CDR3: CASSLPGTSGTGELFF. Written as DNA, the CDR3 is TGCGCCAGCAGCTTGCCGGGGACTAGCGGCACCGGGGAGCTGTTTTTT.

DNA of the CDR3: TGTGCCAGCAGCCGGGACAGTTCTGACTATGGCTACACCTTC. Translation: CASSRDSSDYGYTF. The genes are TRBV5-4 and TRBJ1-2; 7 bases fit TRBD1. The CDR3 sequence is 14 residues long. The ends lost 4 bases at V and 3 bases at J; junction bases unmatched: 6. From germline, CDR1 is SGHNT and CDR2 YYREEE (reference sequence).

The V gene is TRBV29-1, the J gene TRBJ2-7, with a weak D call TRBD2 (6 bases). Looked up from germline, CDR1 is SQVTM and CDR2 is ANQGSEA. There are 13 residues in the CDR3. Trimming took 8 bases from V and 1 from J, leaving 15 bases between them. CDR3 in amino acids: CSPPRGWSYEQYF. CDR3 in DNA: TGCAGCCCACCCCGGGGGTGGTCCTACGAGCAGTACTTC.

This clonotype was recorded many times. The chain carries TRBV2 and TRBJ2-7; a weak D match, TRBD1 (5 bases). Germline CDR1 reads SNHLY; CDR2 reads FYNNEI. This CDR3 is 15 amino acids long. V lost 3 bases and J 1 base, leaving 13 bases between the germline ends. The CDR3 coding sequence is TGTGCCAGCAGTGAGGGGCACGGACAATCCTACGAGCAGTACTTC. Translated: CASSEGHGQSYEQYF.

The chain combines TRBV4-1 with TRBJ1-1, with 8 nucleotides matching TRBD1. The CDR3 covers 14 residues. V lost 4 bases, J lost 3 bases, and 4 bases stayed unmatched. Germline V CDR1 and CDR2: MGHRA, YSYEKL. The CDR3 region has the DNA TGCGCCAGCAGCCGAGGACAGGGATACACTGAAGCTTTCTTT. Protein product: CASSRGQGYTEAFF.

This clonotype was recorded at least ten times. This chain joins TRBV25-1 and TRBJ2-7; no clear D. CDR1 is MGHDK, CDR2 SYGVNS, per germline. Trimming removed 8 bases from V and 4 bases from J, with 18 bases in between. CDR3 length: 14 residues. The CDR3 reads CASQAPTGRYEQYF. Written as DNA, the CDR3 is TGTGCCAGCCAGGCACCTACGGGCCGTTACGAGCAGTACTTC.

This clonotype has a handful of counts. The V gene is TRBV15, the J gene TRBJ1-5; 8 bases are shared with TRBD1. Germline V CDR1 and CDR2: LNHNV, YYDKDF (reference sequence). The ends lost 0 bases at V and 2 bases at J; junction bases unmatched: 3. This CDR3 has 16 residues. The CDR3 here is CATSRDMGQGNQPQHF. In nucleotides, the CDR3 is TGTGCCACCAGCAGAGATATGGGACAGGGCAATCAGCCCCAGCATTTT. Drawing the rest from reference TRBV15 and TRBJ1-5, the complete variable domain is DAMVIQNPRYQVTQFGKPVTLSCSQTLNHNVMYWYQQKSSQAPKLLFHYYDKDFNNEADTPDNFQSRRPNTSFCFLDIRSPGLGDTAMYLCATSRDMGQGNQPQHFGDGTRLSIL.

The V call is TRBV11-2, the J call TRBJ2-3; TRBD2 aligns across 10 bases. V lost 4 bases, J lost 1 base, and 8 bases stayed unmatched. Germline V gives CDR1 SGHAT, CDR2 FQNNGV. This CDR3 has 17 residues. This CDR3 is CASSSRQTSGGTDTQYF. The CDR3 DNA reads TGTGCCAGCAGCTCTAGACAAACTAGCGGGGGCACAGATACGCAGTATTTT.

This clonotype was counted many times. The rearrangement joins TRBV5-6 to TRBJ1-2; D gene uncertain. V was shortened by 6 bases and J by 4 bases, with 16 bases between the two germline ends. Per the germline V gene, CDR1 is SGHDT and CDR2 is YYEEEE. This CDR3 region has 14 residues. The CDR3 DNA reads TGTGCCAGCATCTCACGGACTCGGAGCTATGGCTACACCTTC. As protein: CASISRTRSYGYTF.

CDR3 in amino acids: CASSFIGGGNTEAFF. Written as DNA, the CDR3 is TGTGCCAGCAGCTTCATCGGGGGCGGGAACACTGAAGCTTTCTTT. This sequence joins TRBV7-2 and TRBJ1-1, with D possibly matching TRBD1 (6 bases). Germline V gene sequence: CDR1 SGHTA, CDR2 FQGNSA. V lost 3 bases and J lost 1, with 12 bases in between. There are 15 residues in the CDR3.

Ten or more counts support this clonotype. J is TRBJ2-5 and V is TRBV19; D call uncertain. Between the trimmed V and J ends, which lost 9 bases and 2 bases, there was a span of 13 bases. This CDR3 spans 13 amino acids. CDR1 is LNHDA, CDR2 SQIVND, per germline (reference sequence). This chain's CDR3 is CASQSEQQETQYF. In nucleotides, the CDR3 is TGTGCCAGCCAATCGGAACAGCAAGAGACCCAGTACTTC.

The chain links TRBV27 to TRBJ2-7; TRBD1 might be the D (6 bases). This CDR3 region has 12 residues. Per the germline V gene, CDR1 is MNHEY and CDR2 is SMNVEV (reference sequence). Trimming removed 6 bases at V and 6 bases at J, with 12 bases between. CDR3 coding DNA: TGTGCCAGCAGGTCCCCAGGGGTCGAGCAGTACTTC. Protein sequence: CASRSPGVEQYF.

Only one count was recorded for this clonotype. The chain carries TRBV5-1 and TRBJ2-7, with D possibly being TRBD2 (5 bases). The DNA end favors TRBJ2-1, so the J call may be wrong. Looked up from germline, CDR1 is SGHRS and CDR2 is YFSETQ. The CDR3 has 16 amino acids. This CDR3 is CASSFARGQPLGEQFF. As DNA, the CDR3 is TGCGCCAGCAGCTTTGCTCGCGGGCAGCCCCTGGGTGAGCAGTTCTTC.